This note documents a single T cell receptor beta chain sequence. This CDR3 contains 13 residues. Germline CDR1 reads GTSNPN; CDR2 reads SVGIG (reference sequence). TCRdb re-called the 5' RACE reads and catalogs CDR3 proteins one per entry, DNA excluded. Its listing shows approximately 400,000 distinct CDR3 sequences. This specimen comes from a study of monozygotic twins with inflammatory bowel disease. The chain couples TRBV30 to TRBJ1-2. Sequencing was done on a sample of blood. The TCR comes from a human donor with ulcerative colitis or Crohn's disease, or a healthy co-twin of an affected twin (not recorded which). CDR3 sequence reads: CAWTWGFNYGYTF. The entire variable domain, with the rest obtained from reference TRBV30 and TRBJ1-2, is as follows: SQTIHQWPATLVQPVGSPLSLECTVEGTSNPNLYWYRQAAGRGLQLLFYSVGIGQISSEVPQNLSASRPQDRQFILSSKKLLLSDSGFYLCAWTWGFNYGYTFGSGTRLTVV.